This T cell receptor (beta chain) is from a study of cytomegalovirus exposure and HLA in healthy donors. Study conclusions and caveats: Overall, under 200 TCR beta chains were annotated as cytomegalovirus-associated. Reported performance of the classifier showed diagnosis of cytomegalovirus status with high specificity and sensitivity. Rare TCR sequences dominated, though some public TCRs recurred in many donors.

Concerning this clone itself: The antigen remains unidentified.

Sequencing was performed with immunoSEQ multiplex PCR; in TCRdb, only in-frame clones are kept and a portion is missing. This table has hundreds of thousands of clones, roughly 90% appearing once. The CDR3 consists of 15 residues. CDR1 and CDR2 (germline): SGDLS, YYNGEE. V lost 0 bases to trimming and J lost 0 bases, with 10 bases between them. The donors formed part of the roughly 120-subject validation cohort, distinct from the approximately 630-subject first cohort. The receptor's source is a woman in her late teens or twenties in good health and CMV-seronegative. The chain combines TRBV9 with TRBJ2-7; a weak D match, TRBD1 (5 bases). Source material: PBMCs. CDR3 amino acids: CASSVGQSSSYEQYF. The CDR3 DNA reads TGTGCCAGCAGCGTAGGACAGTCGAGCTCCTACGAGCAGTACTTC.